This TCR beta chain is from a study of PD-L1 blockade in urothelial cancer. The assay was immunoSEQ multiplex PCR, and TCRdb's table has in-frame clones only and misses some. The table records approximately 50,000 clones, around 80% of them present only once. The CDR3 extends over 16 amino acids. J lost 5 bases, V lost 2 bases, and 1 base had no gene match. Germline CDR1 is KGHSH and CDR2 is LQKENI. Time point defined: pretreatment peripheral blood. Locally advanced or metastatic urothelial carcinoma affected the patients. The sequence was obtained from a man in his 70s with urothelial cancer. This material consisted of PBMCs, taken around atezolizumab (anti-PD-L1) treatment. V is TRBV18 and J is TRBJ2-4; 15 nucleotides align to TRBD2. The chain's CDR3 is CASSPGLAGGENIQYF. CDR3 nucleotide sequence: TGTGCCAGCTCACCAGGACTAGCGGGAGGGGAAAACATTCAGTACTTC.